This is a list of T cell receptor beta chains from one sample in a study of blood T cell repertoires in COVID-19. Assay used: immunoSEQ multiplex PCR; TCRdb lists only in-frame clones, some missing. The sample contains roughly 290,000 clones, 70% to 90% of which appear only once. Sequenced sample: peripheral blood. The receptors stem from a young woman who had recovered from COVID-19. The CDR3 runs from the conserved cysteine through the conserved F or W. The D gene is left open where the match is weak. Size is stated for part of the rows, as once, few or many counts, or as a class when the clone is expanded.

v_call	clone_size	d_call	j_call	cdr3_aa	cdr3_nt
TRBV10-3	NA	TRBD1	TRBJ1-6	CAISEIQGASPLHF	TGTGCCATCAGTGAAATACAGGGGGCTTCACCCCTCCACTTT
TRBV19	once	NA	TRBJ2-5	CASSLRLIPAGETQYF	TGTGCCAGTAGTCTTCGACTCATCCCGGCCGGGGAGACCCAGTACTTC
TRBV7-9	NA	NA	TRBJ2-3	CASSPGTEGRGDTQYF	TGTGCCAGCAGCCCAGGGACGGAGGGCCGGGGAGATACGCAGTATTTT
TRBV19	NA	NA	TRBJ1-5	CAVGAPGISNQPQHF	TGTGCCGTGGGGGCCCCAGGGATTAGCAATCAGCCCCAGCATTTT
TRBV9	NA	TRBD2	TRBJ2-7	CASSVASGTYEQYF	TGTGCCAGCAGCGTAGCTAGCGGTACTTACGAGCAGTACTTC
TRBV19	NA	TRBD1	TRBJ1-5	CASIAGQGLGNQPQHF	TGTGCCAGTATAGCGGGACAGGGGTTGGGCAATCAGCCCCAGCATTTT
TRBV29-1	NA	TRBD2	TRBJ2-2	CSVELLLAGASNTGELFF	TGCAGCGTTGAACTTTTACTAGCGGGGGCCTCGAACACCGGGGAGCTGTTTTTT
TRBV5-1	NA	NA	TRBJ2-1	CASSLATGSSYNEQFF	TGCGCCAGCAGCTTGGCTACAGGGAGCTCCTACAATGAGCAGTTCTTC
TRBV3-1/TRBV3-2	once	NA	TRBJ2-5	CASSQGGSQYF	TGTGCCAGCAGCCAAGGAGGATCCCAGTACTTC
TRBV27	NA	TRBD1	TRBJ1-2	CASPWDRGRKFGYTF	TGTGCCAGCCCTTGGGACAGGGGGCGCAAGTTTGGCTACACCTTC
TRBV13	NA	NA	TRBJ2-3	CASSFSGTDTQYF	TGTGCCAGCAGTTTCTCAGGCACAGATACGCAGTATTTT
TRBV24-1	NA	NA	TRBJ1-5	CATSDPGCLGTGCRGNQPQHF	TGTGCCACCAGTGATCCAGGGTGCCTCGGGACTGGGTGTCGAGGCAATCAGCCCCAGCATTTT
TRBV27	NA	TRBD2	TRBJ2-7	CASSPGLAIDEQYF	TGTGCCAGCAGTCCGGGACTAGCGATCGACGAGCAGTACTTC
TRBV14	few	NA	TRBJ1-1	CASSLLGGPEAFF	TGTGCCAGCAGCCTTCTTGGGGGCCCTGAAGCTTTCTTT
TRBV7-3	NA	TRBD1	TRBJ2-2	CASGTGGMSGELFF	TGTGCCAGCGGGACAGGGGGAATGAGCGGGGAGCTGTTTTTT
TRBV25-1	NA	NA	TRBJ1-2	CASSGGNYGYTF	TGTGCCAGCAGTGGAGGAAACTATGGCTACACCTTC
TRBV5-1	once	NA	TRBJ2-7	CASSLSPGYEQYF	TGCGCCAGCAGCTTGAGTCCGGGCTACGAGCAGTACTTC